This note documents a single T cell receptor beta chain sequence. Its cognate antigen is unknown. The sample belongs to a study of monozygotic twins with inflammatory bowel disease. General observations from the study: Whether twins were concordant or discordant made no difference to repertoire similarity, possibly from limited power. Variability in patient repertoires may have come partly from differing immunosuppressive treatments. Different subtypes (of T cells) could not be told apart from one another.

Eight separate reactions for every sample produced the cDNA. TCRdb reprocessed the 5' RACE reads; each CDR3 protein has one entry and no DNA is given. Found here are approximately 420,000 distinct CDR3 sequences; the top ten clones hold 2% to 3%. CDR1 MNHEY and CDR2 SMNVEV come from the germline V gene (reference sequence). The CDR3 runs 16 residues. The TCR originated in a human donor with ulcerative colitis or Crohn's disease, or a healthy co-twin of an affected twin (not recorded which). Material for sequencing was blood. The rearrangement uses TRBV27 and TRBJ2-7; with no DNA, the TCRdb D assignment of TRBD1 cannot be verified. The CDR3 is CASRLTGARSSYEQYF.